This T cell receptor beta chain was observed in a study of T cell changes during pregnancy in multiple sclerosis. Using immunoSEQ multiplex PCR, the repertoire was profiled, and TCRdb retains in-frame clones only, with some absent. The repertoire consists of about 84,000 clones, with 94% occurring once and the leading ten covering 2% to 3%. Germline V gene data show CDR1 as SGHTS and CDR2 as YDEGEE. V shed 4 bases and J shed 1 base, with 12 bases lying between them. The CDR3 consists of 15 residues. This TCR was sampled from a female donor with multiple sclerosis, enrolled in a pregnancy study. The sample was peripheral blood, taken in the third trimester of pregnancy. This rearrangement joins TRBV5-8 to TRBJ2-1; D gene uncertain. Here the CDR3 DNA reads TGTGCCAGCAGCCAATACCTACTGTCCTACAATGAGCAGTTCTTC. Translation: CASSQYLLSYNEQFF.